These 31 T cell receptor beta chains originate from one sample sequenced in a study of cytomegalovirus exposure and HLA in healthy donors. Researchers ran the PCR with 60 Vbeta and 13 Jbeta primers. Profiled with immunoSEQ multiplex PCR; TCRdb holds only in-frame clones, not every one. The sample gives 80,000 to 95,000 clones, around nine tenths of which show up once; approximately 10% is in the top ten. The sequencing input was PBMCs. The receptors were sampled from a young man in good health and CMV-seropositive.

The J gene is TRBJ2-3, the V gene TRBV18, with D possibly matching TRBD1 (6 bases). The V end lost 5 bases, the J end lost 0 bases, and 12 bases lay between the germline ends. Germline lookup yields CDR1 KGHSH and CDR2 LQKENI. The CDR3 loop spans 15 amino acids. CDR3 loop: CASSNGQPSTDTQYF. The CDR3 bases are TGTGCCAGCTCAAATGGACAGCCTAGCACAGATACGCAGTATTTT.

The CDR3 DNA sequence: TGTGCCAGCAGTCAACCGGACTTCTACTCCTACGAGCAGTACTTC. Translation: CASSQPDFYSYEQYF. The chain combines TRBV28 with TRBJ2-7; tentative D call: TRBD2 (5 bases). Trimming stripped 5 bases from V and 0 bases from J, with 14 bases between. CDR3 length: 15 residues. The germline V gene encodes CDR1 MDHEN and CDR2 SYDVKM.

V usage is TRBV6-5 and J usage is TRBJ2-1; 9 nucleotides align to TRBD2. Germline trimming cut 0 bases from V and 7 bases from J; bases unmatched to any gene: 7. The CDR3 extends over 16 amino acids. Germline lookup yields CDR1 MNHEY and CDR2 SVGAGI. The CDR3 DNA reads as TGTGCCAGCAGTTACTCTATGGCGCTAGCGGGAAATGAGCAGTTCTTC. It is translated as CASSYSMALAGNEQFF.

The chain carries TRBV2 and TRBJ2-7; 8 bases agree with TRBD1. This CDR3 has 15 residues. CDR1 and CDR2 (germline): SNHLY, FYNNEI. V shed 5 bases, J shed 3 bases, and the junction held 9 bases outside the gene matches. The CDR3 region is CASSPGTGPYYEQYF. CDR3 coding DNA: TGTGCCAGCAGTCCCGGGACAGGCCCTTACTACGAGCAGTACTTC.

The rearrangement uses TRBV5-1 and TRBJ2-1, with D perhaps TRBD2 (6 bases). Per the germline V gene, CDR1 is SGHRS and CDR2 is YFSETQ. Trimming removed 4 bases at V and 0 bases at J, with 14 bases between. The CDR3 extends over 16 amino acids. This CDR3 is CASSKTYGSSYNEQFF. In DNA form, the CDR3 reads TGCGCCAGCAGCAAGACTTACGGGAGCTCCTACAATGAGCAGTTCTTC.

The J gene is TRBJ2-2, the V gene TRBV28; possibly TRBD2 for D (6 bases). The germline V gene encodes CDR1 MDHEN and CDR2 SYDVKM. Trimming took off 2 bases at V and 0 bases at J, with 31 bases between the two ends. The CDR3 totals 23 residues. The DNA for the CDR3 is TGTGCCAGCAGTTTAATATTGATGCAGGGACCCCCCCTAGCGCCTCCGAACACCGGGGAGCTGTTTTTT. It translates to CASSLILMQGPPLAPPNTGELFF.

This rearrangement joins TRBV18 to TRBJ2-1; no firm D call. Germline lookup yields CDR1 KGHSH and CDR2 LQKENI. CDR3 size: 15 residues. V was clipped by 4 bases and J by 0 bases, with 10 bases between them. In DNA form, the CDR3 reads TGTGCCAGCTCACTGACTCCGGGCTCCTACAATGAGCAGTTCTTC. Translated, it gives CASSLTPGSYNEQFF.

To note about this clone: A junction end diverges from the germline sequence, so it may reflect a read error. The genes are TRBV28 and TRBJ2-7; the match to TRBD1 covers 7 bases. CDR3 length: 14 amino acids. Germline V gives CDR1 MDHEN, CDR2 SYDVKM. CDR3 nucleotide sequence: TGTGCCAGCGGTTTTCAGGGGGAAACCTACGAGCAGTACTTC. It codes for CASGFQGETYEQYF.

This clone was observed a few times. The chain employs TRBV15 and TRBJ2-5; 9 nucleotides match TRBD2. This CDR3 is 17 amino acids long. The ends lost 2 bases at V and 3 bases at J; junction bases unmatched: 10. Germline V CDR1 and CDR2: LNHNV, YYDKDF (reference sequence). The chain's CDR3 is CATSRFGPSGTKETQYF. The CDR3 DNA reads as TGTGCCACCAGCAGATTCGGGCCTAGCGGGACTAAAGAGACCCAGTACTTC.

This sequence joins TRBV7-2 and TRBJ2-1; D uncertain. The CDR3 totals 14 residues. Germline CDR1 reads SGHTA; CDR2 reads FQGNSA. V was pared by 5 bases and J by 5 bases, with 13 bases between. The CDR3 DNA is TGTGCCAGCAGCCGAGCCGTTAGAAACAATGAGCAGTTCTTC. Translated: CASSRAVRNNEQFF.

The gene calls are TRBV10-3 and TRBJ1-1; possible D gene TRBD1, 6 bases. The CDR3 is made up of 17 amino acids. CDR1 and CDR2 from the germline V gene are ENHRY and SYGVKD. Trimming took 3 bases from V and 5 from J, leaving 22 bases between them. The CDR3 loop reads CAISESTGSGWGTEAFF. The CDR3 DNA sequence: TGTGCCATCAGTGAATCCACAGGGAGCGGTTGGGGGACTGAAGCTTTCTTT.

V is TRBV7-8 and J is TRBJ1-5; D remains ambiguous. This CDR3 spans 16 amino acids. Deletions cut 4 bases from V and 0 bases from J, with 13 bases between. The germline V gene encodes CDR1 SGHVS and CDR2 FQNEAQ. CDR3 sequence reads: CASSSVPMNSNQPQHF. The CDR3 region has the DNA TGTGCCAGCAGCTCCGTTCCTATGAATAGCAATCAGCCCCAGCATTTT.

The chain couples TRBV5-5 to TRBJ2-7; 7 bases agree with TRBD2. Trimming removed 0 bases from V and 0 bases from J; junction bases left unmatched: 6. The CDR3 has 16 amino acids. Germline CDR1 and CDR2: SGHKS and YYEKEE (reference sequence). The CDR3 loop is CASSLADSGLSYEQYF. DNA of the CDR3: TGTGCCAGCAGCTTGGCGGATAGCGGGCTCTCCTACGAGCAGTACTTC.

V and J are TRBV21-1 and TRBJ1-5; the table gives TRBD1 as D, unverified against the DNA. TRBV21-1 is reported as a pseudogene. CDR3 length: 15 amino acids. CDR3 in amino acids: CASSKIDRGNQPQHF. CDR3 DNA: TGTGCCAGCAGCAAAATCGACAGGGGCAATCAGCCCCAGCATTTT.

A single count supports this clone. The rearrangement uses TRBV2 and TRBJ2-5; TRBD2 might be the D (6 bases). The ends were cut back, 3 bases at V and 6 bases at J, with 17 bases in the middle. Per germline, CDR1 SNHLY and CDR2 FYNNEI. This CDR3 is built from 15 residues. DNA of the CDR3: TGTGCCAGCAGTGAGGGAGGTAAAATGGGAAAGACCCAGTACTTC. Translation gives CASSEGGKMGKTQYF. The full variable domain, its missing parts supplied by reference TRBV2 and TRBJ2-5, is EPEVTQTPSHQVTQMGQEVILRCVPISNHLYFYWYRQILGQKVEFLVSFYNNEISEKSEIFDDQFSVERPDGSNFTLKIRSTKLEDSAMYFCASSEGGKMGKTQYFGPGTRLLVL.

The V call is TRBV27, the J call TRBJ2-2; a possible D gene is TRBD1 (5 bases). Per the germline V gene, CDR1 is MNHEY and CDR2 is SMNVEV (reference sequence). CDR3 length: 16 amino acids. The germline V and J ends were trimmed by 6 bases and 2 bases, with 16 bases remaining between them. CDR3 loop: CASRSQGRANTGELFF. DNA for the CDR3: TGTGCCAGCAGATCACAAGGCAGGGCCAACACCGGGGAGCTGTTTTTT.

This clone was counted a few times. CDR3: CASRGQGGTGELFF. The CDR3 nucleotides are TGCGCCAGCAGGGGGCAGGGAGGCACCGGGGAGCTGTTTTTT. The chain links TRBV4-1 to TRBJ2-2; D is possibly TRBD2 (6 bases). Trimming took 6 bases from V and 4 from J, leaving 12 bases between them. Germline CDR1 is MGHRA and CDR2 is YSYEKL. The CDR3 length is 14 residues.

The chain joins TRBV5-4 to TRBJ2-1, with 13 bases lining up with TRBD2. With 4 bases clipped from V and 0 bases from J, the junction kept 13 bases outside the gene matches. Germline values: CDR1 SGHNT, CDR2 YYREEE (reference sequence). CDR3 length equals 20 residues. The CDR3 loop reads CASSPLWTSGGSSSYNEQFF. CDR3 in DNA: TGTGCCAGCAGCCCCCTTTGGACTAGCGGGGGATCTAGCTCCTACAATGAGCAGTTCTTC.

This rearrangement joins TRBV28 to TRBJ2-2, with 10 bases that match TRBD1. Trimming cost V 6 bases and J 7 bases; bases outside gene matches: 5. The CDR3 is 14 amino acids. Germline CDR1 is MDHEN and CDR2 is SYDVKM. The CDR3 loop is CASSLGQGSGELFF. The CDR3 nucleotides read TGTGCCAGCAGCCTGGGACAGGGGAGCGGGGAGCTGTTTTTT.

This clone was seen just once. The chain carries TRBV29-1 and TRBJ1-2, with TRBD1 matching 7 bases. CDR1 SQVTM and CDR2 ANQGSEA come from the germline V gene. V was pared by 5 bases and J by 3 bases, with 3 bases of the junction left unmatched. This CDR3 is 12 amino acids long. The CDR3 protein is CSVTDRDYGYTF. DNA of the CDR3: TGCAGCGTTACCGACAGGGACTATGGCTACACCTTC.

The rearrangement uses TRBV5-1 and TRBJ2-5, with 7 nucleotides matching TRBD1. This CDR3 region has 15 residues. V shed 0 bases, J shed 3 bases, and the junction held 5 bases outside the gene matches. The germline gives CDR1 SGHRS, CDR2 YFSETQ. CDR3 nucleotide sequence: TGCGCCAGCAGCTTGGGCATCGACAGGGAAGAGACCCAGTACTTC. This encodes CASSLGIDREETQYF.

The chain recombines TRBV18 with TRBJ2-2; D perhaps matches TRBD1 (5 bases). The CDR3 is 15 amino acids. V dropped 5 bases and J dropped 7 bases, with 17 bases sitting between them. Germline assignment: CDR1 KGHSH and CDR2 LQKENI. CDR3 nucleotides: TGTGCCAGCTCAACTTCCACTCAGGGAATCGGGGAGCTGTTTTTT. Amino acid sequence: CASSTSTQGIGELFF.

V is TRBV4-1 and J is TRBJ2-3; D remains unclear. Germline V gives CDR1 MGHRA, CDR2 YSYEKL. The CDR3 is made up of 14 amino acids. Trimming shortened V by 2 bases and J by 5 bases, and 11 bases separated the two germline ends. The CDR3 nucleotides are TGCGCCAGCAGCCAATCCCCCCACAGAGATACGCAGTATTTT. Its translation: CASSQSPHRDTQYF.

The rearrangement joins TRBV27 to TRBJ1-3; D is perhaps TRBD1 (5 bases). V lost 8 bases to trimming and J lost 6 bases, with 14 bases between them. The length of the CDR3 is 13 residues. Germline values: CDR1 MNHEY, CDR2 SMNVEV (reference sequence). CDR3 sequence (DNA): TGTGCCAGCCTGGGGCAGGTGAAAAACACCATATATTTT. This sequence encodes CASLGQVKNTIYF.

The J gene is TRBJ1-4, the V gene TRBV25-1; D is possibly TRBD1 (5 bases). CDR3 size: 13 residues. V was pared by 3 bases and J by 4 bases, with 6 bases between. Germline V gene lookup returns CDR1 MGHDK and CDR2 SYGVNS. This CDR3 reads CASSDRDNEKLFF. In nucleotides, the CDR3 is TGTGCCAGCAGTGACAGGGATAATGAAAAACTGTTTTTT.

The V and J genes are TRBV9 and TRBJ2-5; tentatively, D is TRBD2 (6 bases). The V and J ends lost 1 base and 2 bases respectively, with 12 bases between them. The germline V gene has CDR1 SGDLS and CDR2 YYNGEE. This CDR3 spans 15 amino acids. The CDR3 reads CASSVSAGTQETQYF. In DNA, the CDR3 is TGTGCCAGCAGCGTAAGCGCGGGGACTCAAGAGACCCAGTACTTC.

In regard to this clone: This specimen includes other DNA sequences encoding the same CDR3. The J gene is TRBJ1-2, the V gene TRBV10-3, with 8 bases aligning to TRBD1. The V segment lost 6 bases and the J segment 4 bases; nucleotides outside the gene matches: 4. Germline loops: CDR1 ENHRY, CDR2 SYGVKD. This CDR3 spans 13 amino acids. The CDR3 loop is CAISRTGSYGYTF. The CDR3 nucleotides are TGTGCCATCAGCAGGACAGGGTCCTATGGCTACACCTTC.

The V call is TRBV11-2, the J call TRBJ2-7, with TRBD1 matching over 8 bases. Losses at the gene ends were 5 bases for V and 4 bases for J; bases not matched to a gene: 7. Germline values: CDR1 SGHAT, CDR2 FQNNGV. This CDR3 has 14 residues. The CDR3 DNA sequence: TGTGCCAGCAGCCGGCAGGGGGCTGTGTACGAGCAGTACTTC. It encodes CASSRQGAVYEQYF.

The chain has TRBV4-1 and TRBJ2-2; D not resolved. Trimming removed 4 bases from V and 3 bases from J, with 3 bases in between. The CDR3 sequence is 12 residues long. The germline V gene encodes CDR1 MGHRA and CDR2 YSYEKL. The DNA of the CDR3 is TGCGCCAGCAGCCCGGACACCGGGGAGCTGTTTTTT. The encoded protein is CASSPDTGELFF.

This chain joins TRBV9 and TRBJ1-6; D may be TRBD1 (5 bases). The CDR3 is 15 amino acids. V lost 2 bases and J lost 6, with 12 bases in between. The germline V gene encodes CDR1 SGDLS and CDR2 YYNGEE. This CDR3 reads CASSVEGRLNSPLHF. CDR3 nucleotide sequence: TGTGCCAGCAGCGTGGAGGGACGGCTTAATTCACCCCTCCACTTT.

The chain is built from TRBV4-2 and TRBJ2-3; weak D call: TRBD2 (6 bases). V lost 4 bases and J lost 0, with 8 bases in between. Germline CDR1 is LGHNA and CDR2 is YNFKEQ. This CDR3 contains 14 residues. CDR3 nucleotide sequence: TGTGCCAGCAGCCCGGGGACTAGCACAGATACGCAGTATTTT. Protein product: CASSPGTSTDTQYF.